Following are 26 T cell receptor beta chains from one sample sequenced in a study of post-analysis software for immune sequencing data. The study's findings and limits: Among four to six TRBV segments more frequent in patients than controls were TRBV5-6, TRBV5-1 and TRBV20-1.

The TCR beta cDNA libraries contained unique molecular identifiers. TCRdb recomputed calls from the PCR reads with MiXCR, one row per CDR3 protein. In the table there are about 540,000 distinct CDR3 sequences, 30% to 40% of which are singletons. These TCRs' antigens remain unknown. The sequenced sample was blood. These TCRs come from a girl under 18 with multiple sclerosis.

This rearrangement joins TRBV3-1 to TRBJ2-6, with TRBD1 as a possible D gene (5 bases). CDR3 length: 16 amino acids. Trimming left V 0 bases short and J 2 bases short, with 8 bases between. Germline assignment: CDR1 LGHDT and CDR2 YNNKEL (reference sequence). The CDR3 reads CASSQEDTPGANVLTF. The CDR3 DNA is TGTGCCAGCAGCCAAGAGGACACCCCTGGGGCCAACGTCCTGACTTTC. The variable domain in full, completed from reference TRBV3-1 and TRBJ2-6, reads DTAVSQTPKYLVTQMGNDKSIKCEQNLGHDTMYWYKQDSKKFLKIMFSYNNKELIINETVPNRFSPKSPDKAHLNLHINSLELGDSAVYFCASSQEDTPGANVLTFGAGSRLTVL.

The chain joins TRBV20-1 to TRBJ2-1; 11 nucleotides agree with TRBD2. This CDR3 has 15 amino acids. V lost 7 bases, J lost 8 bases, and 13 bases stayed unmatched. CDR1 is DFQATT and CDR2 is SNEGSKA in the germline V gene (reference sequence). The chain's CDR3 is CSVRPLAGGLDEQFF. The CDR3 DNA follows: TGCAGTGTCAGACCCCTAGCGGGAGGTCTAGATGAGCAGTTCTTC.

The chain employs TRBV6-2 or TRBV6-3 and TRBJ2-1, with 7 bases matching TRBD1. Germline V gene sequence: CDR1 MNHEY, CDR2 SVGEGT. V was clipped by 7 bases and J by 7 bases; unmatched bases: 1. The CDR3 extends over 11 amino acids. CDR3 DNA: TGTGCCAGCAACAGGGGAAATGAGCAGTTCTTC. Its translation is CASNRGNEQFF.

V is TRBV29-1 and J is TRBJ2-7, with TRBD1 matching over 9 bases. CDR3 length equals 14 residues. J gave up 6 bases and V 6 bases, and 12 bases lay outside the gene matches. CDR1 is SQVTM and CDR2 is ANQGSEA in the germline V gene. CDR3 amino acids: CSVTGQGEVIEQYF. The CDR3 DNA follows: TGCAGCGTCACGGGACAGGGTGAGGTTATCGAGCAGTACTTC.

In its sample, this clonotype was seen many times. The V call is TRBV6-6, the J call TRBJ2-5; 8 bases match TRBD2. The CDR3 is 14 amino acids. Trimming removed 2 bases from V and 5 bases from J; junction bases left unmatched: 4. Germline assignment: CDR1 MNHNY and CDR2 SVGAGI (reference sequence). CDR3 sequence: CASSYSRGGETQYF. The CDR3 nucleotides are TGTGCCAGCAGTTACAGCCGGGGGGGGGAGACCCAGTACTTC.

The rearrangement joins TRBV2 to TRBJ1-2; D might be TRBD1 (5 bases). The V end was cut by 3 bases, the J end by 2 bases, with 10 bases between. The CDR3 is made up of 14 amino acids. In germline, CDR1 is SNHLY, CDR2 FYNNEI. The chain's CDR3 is CASSDPGPNYGYTF. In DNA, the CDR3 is TGTGCCAGCAGTGACCCGGGGCCAAACTATGGCTACACCTTC.

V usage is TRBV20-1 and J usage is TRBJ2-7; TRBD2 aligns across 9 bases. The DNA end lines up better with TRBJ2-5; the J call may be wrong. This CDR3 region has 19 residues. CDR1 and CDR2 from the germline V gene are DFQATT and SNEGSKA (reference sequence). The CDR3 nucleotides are TGCAGTGCTAGAGTCCGACTATGGCGGGGGGGCCAGGTGGAGGAGACCCAGTACTTC. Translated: CSARVRLWRGGQVEETQYF.

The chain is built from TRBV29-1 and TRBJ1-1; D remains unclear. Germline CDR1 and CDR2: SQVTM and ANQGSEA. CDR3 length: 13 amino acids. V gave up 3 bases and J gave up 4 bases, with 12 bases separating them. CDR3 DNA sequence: TGCAGCGTTGACGGGGATCCCGGCACTGAAGCTTTCTTT. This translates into CSVDGDPGTEAFF.

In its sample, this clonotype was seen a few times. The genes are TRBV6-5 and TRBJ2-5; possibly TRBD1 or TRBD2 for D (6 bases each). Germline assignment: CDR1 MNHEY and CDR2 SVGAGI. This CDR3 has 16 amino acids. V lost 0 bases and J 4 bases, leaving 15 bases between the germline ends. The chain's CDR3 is CASSYSGGTRRETQYF. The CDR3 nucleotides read TGTGCCAGCAGTTACTCCGGGGGCACTCGCCGAGAGACCCAGTACTTC.

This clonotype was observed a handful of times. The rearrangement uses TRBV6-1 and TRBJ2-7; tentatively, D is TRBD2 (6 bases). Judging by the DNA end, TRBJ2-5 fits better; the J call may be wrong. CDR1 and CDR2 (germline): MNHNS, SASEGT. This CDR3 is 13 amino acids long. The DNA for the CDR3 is TGTGCCGCGAGACGTGGGGGAGGAGAGACCCAGTACTTC. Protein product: CAARRGGGETQYF.

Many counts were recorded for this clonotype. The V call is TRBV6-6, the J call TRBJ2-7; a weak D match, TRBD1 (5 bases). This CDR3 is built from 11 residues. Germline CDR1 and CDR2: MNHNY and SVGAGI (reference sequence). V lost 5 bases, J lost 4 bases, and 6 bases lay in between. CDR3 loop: CASSNRYEQYF. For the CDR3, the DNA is TGTGCCAGCAGTAACAGGTACGAGCAGTACTTC.

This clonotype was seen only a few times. In DNA, the CDR3 is TGTGCCAGCAGTTTAAGACGGCGGGGGGACCAAGAGACCCAGTACTTC. Its protein product is CASSLRRRGDQETQYF. V usage is TRBV28 and J usage is TRBJ2-5, with 8 bases lining up with TRBD2. Unmatched junction bases numbered 5, after V lost 2 bases and J lost 0 bases. The CDR3 loop spans 16 amino acids. Per germline, CDR1 MDHEN and CDR2 SYDVKM.

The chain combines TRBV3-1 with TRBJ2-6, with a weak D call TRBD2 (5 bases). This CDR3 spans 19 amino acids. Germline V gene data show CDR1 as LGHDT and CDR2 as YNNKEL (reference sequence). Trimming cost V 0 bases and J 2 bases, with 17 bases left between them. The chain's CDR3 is CASSQEAIRGRAGANVLTF. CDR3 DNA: TGTGCCAGCAGCCAAGAGGCAATTCGGGGTAGGGCTGGGGCCAACGTCCTGACTTTC.

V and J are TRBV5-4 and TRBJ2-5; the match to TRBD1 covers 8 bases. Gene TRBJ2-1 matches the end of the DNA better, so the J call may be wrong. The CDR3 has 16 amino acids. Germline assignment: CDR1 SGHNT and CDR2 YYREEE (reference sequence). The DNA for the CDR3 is TGTGCCAGCAGCTTGAGGACAGGGAATTTCCAAGAGACCCAGTTCTTC. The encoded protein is CASSLRTGNFQETQFF.

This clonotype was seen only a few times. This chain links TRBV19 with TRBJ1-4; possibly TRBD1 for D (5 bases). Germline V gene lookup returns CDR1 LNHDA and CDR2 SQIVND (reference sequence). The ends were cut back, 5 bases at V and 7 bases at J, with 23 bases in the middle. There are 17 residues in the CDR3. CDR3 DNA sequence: TGTGCCAGTAGTCCGCCGGGACGGGGACGCCTGGGTGAAAAACTGTTTTTT. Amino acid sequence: CASSPPGRGRLGEKLFF.

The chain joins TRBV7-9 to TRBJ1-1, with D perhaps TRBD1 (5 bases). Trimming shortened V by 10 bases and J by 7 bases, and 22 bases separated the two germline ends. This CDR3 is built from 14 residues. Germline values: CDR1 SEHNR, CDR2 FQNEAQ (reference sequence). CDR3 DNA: TGTGCCACCTTAAGGGTCGGGGCAAAGGATGAAGCTTTCTTT. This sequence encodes CATLRVGAKDEAFF. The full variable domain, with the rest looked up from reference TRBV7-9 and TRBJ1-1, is DTGVSQNPRHKITKRGQNVTFRCDPISEHNRLYWYRQTLGQGPEFLTYFQNEAQLEKSRLLSDRFSAERPKGSFSTLEIQRTEQGDSAMYLCATLRVGAKDEAFFGQGTRLTVV.

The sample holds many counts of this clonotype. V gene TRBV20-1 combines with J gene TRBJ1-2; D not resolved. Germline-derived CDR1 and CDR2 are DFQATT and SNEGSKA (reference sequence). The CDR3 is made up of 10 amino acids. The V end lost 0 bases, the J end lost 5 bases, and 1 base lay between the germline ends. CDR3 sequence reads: CSARDYGYTF. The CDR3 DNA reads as TGCAGTGCTAGAGATTATGGCTACACCTTC.

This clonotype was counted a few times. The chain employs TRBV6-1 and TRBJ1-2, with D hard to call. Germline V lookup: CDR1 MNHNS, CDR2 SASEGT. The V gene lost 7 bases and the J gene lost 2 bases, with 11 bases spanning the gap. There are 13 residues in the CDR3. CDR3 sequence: CASIIRANYGYTF. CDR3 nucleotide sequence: TGTGCCAGCATAATAAGAGCCAACTATGGCTACACCTTC.

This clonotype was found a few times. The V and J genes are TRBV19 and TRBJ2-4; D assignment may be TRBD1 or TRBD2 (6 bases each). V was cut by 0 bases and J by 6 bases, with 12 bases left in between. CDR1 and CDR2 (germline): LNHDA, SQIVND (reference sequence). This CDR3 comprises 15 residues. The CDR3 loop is CASSIDGGPPNIQYF. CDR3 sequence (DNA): TGTGCCAGTAGTATAGATGGGGGGCCGCCAAACATTCAGTACTTC.

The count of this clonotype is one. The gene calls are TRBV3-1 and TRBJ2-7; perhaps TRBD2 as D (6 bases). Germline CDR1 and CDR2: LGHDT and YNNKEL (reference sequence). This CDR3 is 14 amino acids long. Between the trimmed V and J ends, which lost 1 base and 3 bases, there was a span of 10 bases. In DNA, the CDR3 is TGTGCCAGCAGCCAAGCCTTCGGGGGCTACGAGCAGTACTTC. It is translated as CASSQAFGGYEQYF.

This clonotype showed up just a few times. DNA of the CDR3: TGCGCCAGCAGCCAAGGGCTGACAGGGGACCCCGACTACGAGCAGTACTTC. It specifies CASSQGLTGDPDYEQYF. V and J are TRBV4-1 and TRBJ2-7, with 8 bases fitting TRBD1. CDR1 is MGHRA and CDR2 is YSYEKL in the germline V gene. J lost 3 bases, V lost 1 base, and 11 bases had no gene match. This CDR3 contains 17 residues.

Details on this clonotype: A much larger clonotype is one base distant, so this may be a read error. CDR3 sequence: CASRAQETQYF. CDR3 nucleotides: TGTGCCAGCAGGGCCCAAGAGACCCAGTACTTC. V is TRBV6-6 and J is TRBJ2-5; D is unresolved. Germline V gene sequence: CDR1 MNHNY, CDR2 SVGAGI (reference sequence). Trimming took 6 bases from V and 1 from J, leaving 3 bases between them. CDR3 size: 11 residues.

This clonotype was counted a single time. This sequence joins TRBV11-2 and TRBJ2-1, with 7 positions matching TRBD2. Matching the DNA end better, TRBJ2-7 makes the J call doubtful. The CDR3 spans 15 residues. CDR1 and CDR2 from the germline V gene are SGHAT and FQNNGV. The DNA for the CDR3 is TGTGCCAGCAGCGCCCTAGCGGCGTCCTACAATGAGCAGTACTTC. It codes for CASSALAASYNEQYF.

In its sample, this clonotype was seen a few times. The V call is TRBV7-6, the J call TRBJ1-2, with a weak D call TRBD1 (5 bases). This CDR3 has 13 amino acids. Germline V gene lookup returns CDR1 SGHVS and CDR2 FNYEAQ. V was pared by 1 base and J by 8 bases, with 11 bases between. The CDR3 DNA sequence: TGTGCCAGCAGCTTAGGCAGGGATGAGGGCTACACCTTC. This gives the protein CASSLGRDEGYTF.

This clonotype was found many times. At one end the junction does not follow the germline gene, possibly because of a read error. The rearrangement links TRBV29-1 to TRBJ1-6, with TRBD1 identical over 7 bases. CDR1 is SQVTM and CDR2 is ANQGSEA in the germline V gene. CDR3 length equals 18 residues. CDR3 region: CSVRRTGEGLLYDSPLHF. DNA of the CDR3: TGCAGCGTTCGACGGACAGGTGAAGGGTTACTCTATGATTCACCCCTCCACTTT.

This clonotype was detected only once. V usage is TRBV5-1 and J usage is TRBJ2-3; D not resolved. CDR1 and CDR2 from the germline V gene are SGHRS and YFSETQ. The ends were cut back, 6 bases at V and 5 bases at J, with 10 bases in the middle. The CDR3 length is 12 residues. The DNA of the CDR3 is TGCGCCAGCAATATGGATGGAGATACGCAGTATTTT. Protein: CASNMDGDTQYF.